These T cell receptor beta chains were read from a single sample in a study of T cells in localized non-small cell lung cancer. Produced via immunoSEQ multiplex PCR; TCRdb's table is partial and in-frame only. The table has about 78,000 clones, 84% seen once; the top ten hold 2.8%. The sequencing used peripheral blood, collected before any cancer treatment. All receptors derive from a man aged 35 to 69 with stage I lung adenocarcinoma. CDR3s include the opening cysteine and the closing phenylalanine or tryptophan.

>14|TRBV19|TRBJ2-1
CASFPGTPYNEQFF
>15|TRBV2|TRBJ2-1
CASSDRSFLYNEQFF
>17|TRBV27|TRBJ1-1
CASSLDPGQGINTEAFF
>15|TRBV11-3|TRBJ2-5
CASSLGQGNKETQYF
>14|TRBV29-1|TRBJ1-1
CSVELRGRNTEAFF
>13|TRBV29-1|TRBJ1-1
CSVPQGAGSEAFF
>15|TRBV7-2|TRBJ2-5
CASSLGGASQETQYF
>18|TRBV19|TRBJ1-2
CASSTSLLQGASDYGYTF
>15|TRBV9|TRBJ1-4
CASSAEVAPNEKLFF
>16|TRBV5-1|TRBJ2-2
CASSFIGGGVDGELFF
>14|TRBV6-6|TRBJ2-7
CASRTGTGNSEQYF
>18|TRBV27|TRBJ2-1
CASSLFRGSGRWGNEQFF
>13|TRBV27|TRBJ2-5
CASSLDGEETQYF
>16|TRBV6-5|TRBJ2-2
CASSYPSGRDTGELFF
>14|TRBV7-2|TRBJ2-1
CASSPGQGHNEQFF
>15|TRBV7-6|TRBJ2-7
CASSPVGANSYEQYF
>13|TRBV4-3|TRBJ1-2
CASSPGGVSGYTF
>15|TRBV9|TRBJ2-7
CASSVDGTGIDEQYF
>16|TRBV30|TRBJ2-1
CAWSAEVAGVYNEQFF
>11|TRBV20-1|TRBJ2-5
CSARARETQYF